This T cell receptor (beta chain) was documented in a study of tumor-infiltrating lymphocytes in oesophageal squamous cell carcinoma. TCRdb re-analysed the PCR reads in MiXCR, keeping a single row per CDR3 protein. The data hold approximately 19,000 distinct CDR3 sequences, with about two fifths observed a single time. V was clipped by 4 bases and J by 7 bases; unmatched bases: 5. The CDR3 consists of 13 residues. Germline V lookup: CDR1 SGHVS, CDR2 FNYEAQ. V is TRBV7-6 and J is TRBJ2-7; TRBD1 agrees at 9 bases. Sequenced: normal esophageal tissue next to the tumor. This sequence was found in a male donor with esophageal squamous cell carcinoma. This CDR3 is CASSWDRESEQYF. CDR3 nucleotide sequence: TGTGCCAGCAGCTGGGACAGGGAAAGTGAGCAGTACTTC.